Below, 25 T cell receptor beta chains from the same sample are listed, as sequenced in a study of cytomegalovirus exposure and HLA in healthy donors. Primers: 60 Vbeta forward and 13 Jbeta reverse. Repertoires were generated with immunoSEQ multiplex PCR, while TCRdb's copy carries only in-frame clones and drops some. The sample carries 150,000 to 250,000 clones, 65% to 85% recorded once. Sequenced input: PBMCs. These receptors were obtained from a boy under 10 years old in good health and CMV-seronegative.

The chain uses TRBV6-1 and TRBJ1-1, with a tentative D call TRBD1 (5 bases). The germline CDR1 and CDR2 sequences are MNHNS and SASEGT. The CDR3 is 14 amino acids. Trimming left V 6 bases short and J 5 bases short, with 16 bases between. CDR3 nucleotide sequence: TGTGCCAGCAGGCTTAAGACAGAGTTTACTGAAGCTTTCTTT. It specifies CASRLKTEFTEAFF.

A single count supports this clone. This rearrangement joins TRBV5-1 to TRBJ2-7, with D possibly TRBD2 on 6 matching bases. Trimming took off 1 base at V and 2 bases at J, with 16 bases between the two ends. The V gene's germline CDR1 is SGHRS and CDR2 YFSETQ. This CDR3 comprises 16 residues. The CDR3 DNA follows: TGCGCCAGCAGCTTGACTTGGAGGGTCGGAGCCTACGAGCAGTACTTC. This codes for CASSLTWRVGAYEQYF. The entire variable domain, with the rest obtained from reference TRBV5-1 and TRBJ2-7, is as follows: KAGVTQTPRYLIKTRGQQVTLSCSPISGHRSVSWYQQTPGQGLQFLFEYFSETQRNKGNFPGRFSGRQFSNSRSEMNVSTLELGDSALYLCASSLTWRVGAYEQYFGPGTRLTVT.

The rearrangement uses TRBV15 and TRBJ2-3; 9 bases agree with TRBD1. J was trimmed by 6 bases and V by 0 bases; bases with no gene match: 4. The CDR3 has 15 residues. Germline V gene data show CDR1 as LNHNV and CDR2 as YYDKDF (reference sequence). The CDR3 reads CATSRDTGGWDTQYF. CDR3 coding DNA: TGTGCCACCAGCAGAGATACAGGGGGCTGGGATACGCAGTATTTT.

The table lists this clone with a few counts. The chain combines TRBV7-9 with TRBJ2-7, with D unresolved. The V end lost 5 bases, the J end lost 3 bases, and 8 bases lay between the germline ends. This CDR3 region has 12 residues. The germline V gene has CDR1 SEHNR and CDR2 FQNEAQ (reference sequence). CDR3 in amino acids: CASSGLGYEQYF. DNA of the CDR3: TGTGCCAGCAGCGGGCTTGGCTACGAGCAGTACTTC. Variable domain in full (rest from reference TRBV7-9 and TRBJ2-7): DTGVSQNPRHKITKRGQNVTFRCDPISEHNRLYWYRQTLGQGPEFLTYFQNEAQLEKSRLLSDRFSAERPKGSFSTLEIQRTEQGDSAMYLCASSGLGYEQYFGPGTRLTVT.

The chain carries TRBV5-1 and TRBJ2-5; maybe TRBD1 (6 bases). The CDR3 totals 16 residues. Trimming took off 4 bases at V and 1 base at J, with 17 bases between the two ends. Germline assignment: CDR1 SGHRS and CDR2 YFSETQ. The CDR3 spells CASSPPPGHTQETQYF. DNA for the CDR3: TGCGCCAGCAGCCCCCCGCCGGGACACACCCAAGAGACCCAGTACTTC.

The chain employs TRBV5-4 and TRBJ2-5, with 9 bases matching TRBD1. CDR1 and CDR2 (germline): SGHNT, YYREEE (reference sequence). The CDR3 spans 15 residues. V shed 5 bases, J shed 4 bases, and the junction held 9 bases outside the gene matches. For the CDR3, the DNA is TGTGCCAGCAGTTACCCGGTGACAGGGGGAGAGACCCAGTACTTC. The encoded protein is CASSYPVTGGETQYF. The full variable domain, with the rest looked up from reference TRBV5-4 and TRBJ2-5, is ETGVTQSPTHLIKTRGQQVTLRCSSQSGHNTVSWYQQALGQGPQFIFQYYREEENGRGNFPPRFSGLQFPNYSSELNVNALELDDSALYLCASSYPVTGGETQYFGPGTRLLVL.

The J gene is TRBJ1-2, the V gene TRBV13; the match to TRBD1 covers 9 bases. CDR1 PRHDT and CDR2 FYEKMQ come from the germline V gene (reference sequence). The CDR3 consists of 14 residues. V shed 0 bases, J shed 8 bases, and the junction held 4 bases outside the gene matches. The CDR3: CASSLGGTGLGYTF. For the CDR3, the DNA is TGTGCCAGCAGCTTAGGAGGGACAGGGTTGGGCTACACCTTC.

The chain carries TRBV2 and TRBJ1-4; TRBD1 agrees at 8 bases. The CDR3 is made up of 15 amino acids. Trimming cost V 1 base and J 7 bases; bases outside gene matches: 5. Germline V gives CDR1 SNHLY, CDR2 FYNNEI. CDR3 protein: CASSEERQGAEKLFF. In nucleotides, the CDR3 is TGTGCCAGCAGTGAAGAGAGGCAGGGGGCTGAAAAACTGTTTTTT.

CDR3 in amino acids: CASSPGQSTGSYEQYF. The CDR3 nucleotides read TGCGCCAGCAGCCCGGGACAATCCACAGGGTCCTACGAGCAGTACTTC. The chain joins TRBV5-1 to TRBJ2-7; TRBD1 might be the D (6 bases). Per the germline V gene, CDR1 is SGHRS and CDR2 is YFSETQ. The CDR3 contains 16 residues. Trimming pared 4 bases from V and 1 base from J, leaving 18 bases between.

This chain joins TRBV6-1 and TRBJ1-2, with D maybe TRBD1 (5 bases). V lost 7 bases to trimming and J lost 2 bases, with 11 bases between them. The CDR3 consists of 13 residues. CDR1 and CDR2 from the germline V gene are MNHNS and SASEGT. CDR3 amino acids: CASILQENYGYTF. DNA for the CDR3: TGTGCCAGCATTCTACAGGAGAACTATGGCTACACCTTC.

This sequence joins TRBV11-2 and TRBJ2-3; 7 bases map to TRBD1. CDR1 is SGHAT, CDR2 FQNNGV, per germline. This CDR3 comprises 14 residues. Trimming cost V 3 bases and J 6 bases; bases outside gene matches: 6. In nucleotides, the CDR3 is TGTGCCAGCAGCTTGGGGACAGAAAGCGATACGCAGTATTTT. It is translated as CASSLGTESDTQYF. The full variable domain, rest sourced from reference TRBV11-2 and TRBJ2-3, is EAGVAQSPRYKIIEKRQSVAFWCNPISGHATLYWYQQILGQGPKLLIQFQNNGVVDDSQLPKDRFSAERLKGVDSTLKIQPAKLEDSAVYLCASSLGTESDTQYFGPGTRLTVL.

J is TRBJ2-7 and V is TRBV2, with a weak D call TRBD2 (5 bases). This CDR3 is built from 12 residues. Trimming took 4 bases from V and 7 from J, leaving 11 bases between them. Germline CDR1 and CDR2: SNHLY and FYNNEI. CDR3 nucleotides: TGTGCCAGCAGTGCGCTAACGGGGGAGCAGTACTTC. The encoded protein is CASSALTGEQYF.

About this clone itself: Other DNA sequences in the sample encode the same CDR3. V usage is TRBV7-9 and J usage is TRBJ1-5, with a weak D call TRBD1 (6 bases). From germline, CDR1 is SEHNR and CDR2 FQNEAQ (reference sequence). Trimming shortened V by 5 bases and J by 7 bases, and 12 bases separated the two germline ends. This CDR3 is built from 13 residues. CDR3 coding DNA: TGTGCCAGCAGCCCTCCGGGGGGCCAGCCCCAGCATTTT. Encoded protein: CASSPPGGQPQHF. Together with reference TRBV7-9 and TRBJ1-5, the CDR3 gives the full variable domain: DTGVSQNPRHKITKRGQNVTFRCDPISEHNRLYWYRQTLGQGPEFLTYFQNEAQLEKSRLLSDRFSAERPKGSFSTLEIQRTEQGDSAMYLCASSPPGGQPQHFGDGTRLSIL.

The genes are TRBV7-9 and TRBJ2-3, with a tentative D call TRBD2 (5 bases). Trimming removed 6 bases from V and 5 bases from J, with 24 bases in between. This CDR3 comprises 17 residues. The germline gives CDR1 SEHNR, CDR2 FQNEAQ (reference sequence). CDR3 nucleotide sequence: TGTGCCAGCAGGCGGGCCCCACCTGGACGTCGGATAGATACGCAGTATTTT. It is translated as CASRRAPPGRRIDTQYF.

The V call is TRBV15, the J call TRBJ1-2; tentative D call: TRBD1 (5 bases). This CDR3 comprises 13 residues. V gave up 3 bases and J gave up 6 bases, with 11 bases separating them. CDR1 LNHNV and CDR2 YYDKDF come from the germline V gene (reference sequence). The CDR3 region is CATSRTGGDGYTF. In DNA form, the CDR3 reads TGTGCCACCAGCAGGACGGGGGGAGATGGCTACACCTTC.

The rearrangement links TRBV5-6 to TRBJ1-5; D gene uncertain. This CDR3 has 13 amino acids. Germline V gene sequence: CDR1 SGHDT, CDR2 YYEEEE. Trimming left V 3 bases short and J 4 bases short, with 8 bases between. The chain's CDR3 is CASSYSQNQPQHF. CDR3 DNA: TGTGCCAGCAGCTACAGTCAAAATCAGCCCCAGCATTTT.

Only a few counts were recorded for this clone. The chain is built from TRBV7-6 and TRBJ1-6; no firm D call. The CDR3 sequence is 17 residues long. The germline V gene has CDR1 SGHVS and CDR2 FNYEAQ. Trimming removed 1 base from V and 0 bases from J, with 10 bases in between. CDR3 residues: CASSLDEASSYNSPLHF. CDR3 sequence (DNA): TGTGCCAGCAGCTTAGATGAGGCTAGCTCCTATAATTCACCCCTCCACTTT.

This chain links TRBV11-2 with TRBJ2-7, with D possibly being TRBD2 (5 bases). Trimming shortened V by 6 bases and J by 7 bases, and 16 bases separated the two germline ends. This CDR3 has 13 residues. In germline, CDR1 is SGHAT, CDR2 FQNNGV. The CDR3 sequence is CASRPDRGREQYF. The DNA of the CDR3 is TGTGCCAGCAGACCAGACCGGGGTCGGGAGCAGTACTTC. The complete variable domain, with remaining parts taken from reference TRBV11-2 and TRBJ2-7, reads EAGVAQSPRYKIIEKRQSVAFWCNPISGHATLYWYQQILGQGPKLLIQFQNNGVVDDSQLPKDRFSAERLKGVDSTLKIQPAKLEDSAVYLCASRPDRGREQYFGPGTRLTVT.

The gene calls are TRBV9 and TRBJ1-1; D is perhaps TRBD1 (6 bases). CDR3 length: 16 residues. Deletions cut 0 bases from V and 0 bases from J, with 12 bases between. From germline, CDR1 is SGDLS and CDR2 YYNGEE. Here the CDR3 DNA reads TGTGCCAGCAGCGTAGACTGGGGGGGCTTGAACACTGAAGCTTTCTTT. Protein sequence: CASSVDWGGLNTEAFF.

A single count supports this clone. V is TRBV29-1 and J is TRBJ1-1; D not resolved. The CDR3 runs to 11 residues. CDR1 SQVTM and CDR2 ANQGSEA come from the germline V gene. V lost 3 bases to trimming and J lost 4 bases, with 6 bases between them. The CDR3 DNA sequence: TGCAGCGTTGAGGCCAGCACTGAAGCTTTCTTT. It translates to CSVEASTEAFF.

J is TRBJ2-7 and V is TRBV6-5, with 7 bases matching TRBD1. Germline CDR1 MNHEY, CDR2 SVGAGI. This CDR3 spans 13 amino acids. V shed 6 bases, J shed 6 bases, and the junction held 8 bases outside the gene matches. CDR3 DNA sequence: TGTGCCAGCAGATCTGACAGGGCGGGCGAGCAGTACTTC. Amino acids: CASRSDRAGEQYF.

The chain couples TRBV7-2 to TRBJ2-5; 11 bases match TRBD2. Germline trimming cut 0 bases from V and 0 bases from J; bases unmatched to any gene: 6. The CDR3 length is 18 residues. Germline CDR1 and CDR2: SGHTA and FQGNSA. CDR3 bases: TGTGCCAGCAGCTTAGCGGGGACTAGCGGACGGTACCAAGAGACCCAGTACTTC. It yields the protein CASSLAGTSGRYQETQYF.

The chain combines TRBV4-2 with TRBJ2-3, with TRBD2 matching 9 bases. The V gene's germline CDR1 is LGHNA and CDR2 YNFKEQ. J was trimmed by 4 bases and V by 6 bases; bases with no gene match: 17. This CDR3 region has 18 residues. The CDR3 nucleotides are TGTGCCAGCAGACTGTTGAGGGGTAGCGGGGGCGAGGCAGATACGCAGTATTTT. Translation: CASRLLRGSGGEADTQYF.

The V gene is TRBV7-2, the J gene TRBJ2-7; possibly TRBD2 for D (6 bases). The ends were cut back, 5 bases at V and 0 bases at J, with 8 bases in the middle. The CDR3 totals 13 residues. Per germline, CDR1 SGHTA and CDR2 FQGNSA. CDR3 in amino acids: CASSRDSSYEQYF. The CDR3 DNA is TGTGCCAGCAGCCGGGACTCCTCCTACGAGCAGTACTTC.

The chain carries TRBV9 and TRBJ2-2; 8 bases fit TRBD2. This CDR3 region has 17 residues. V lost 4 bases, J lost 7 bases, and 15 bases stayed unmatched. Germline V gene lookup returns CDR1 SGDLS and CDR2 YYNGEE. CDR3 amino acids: CASSIQDSGGGNGELFF. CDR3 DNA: TGTGCCAGCAGCATACAAGACAGCGGGGGCGGTAACGGGGAGCTGTTTTTT.